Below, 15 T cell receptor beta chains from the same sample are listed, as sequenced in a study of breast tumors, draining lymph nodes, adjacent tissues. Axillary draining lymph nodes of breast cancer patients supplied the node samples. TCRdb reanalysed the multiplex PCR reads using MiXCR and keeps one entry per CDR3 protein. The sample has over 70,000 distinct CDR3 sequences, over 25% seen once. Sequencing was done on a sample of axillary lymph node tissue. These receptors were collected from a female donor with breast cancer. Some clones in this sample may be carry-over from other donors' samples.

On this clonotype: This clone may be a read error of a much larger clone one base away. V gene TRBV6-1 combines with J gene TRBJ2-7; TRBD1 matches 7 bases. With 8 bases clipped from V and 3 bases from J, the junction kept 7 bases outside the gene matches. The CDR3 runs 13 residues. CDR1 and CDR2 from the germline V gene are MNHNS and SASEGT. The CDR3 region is CASAHRGIYEQYF. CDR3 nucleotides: TGTGCCAGCGCGCACAGGGGAATCTACGAGCAGTACTTC.

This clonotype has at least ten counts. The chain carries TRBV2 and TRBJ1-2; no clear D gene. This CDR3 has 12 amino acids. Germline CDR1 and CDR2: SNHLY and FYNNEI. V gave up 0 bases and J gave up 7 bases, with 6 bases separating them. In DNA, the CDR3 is TGTGCCAGCAGTGAAGCGCCCGGTGGCTACACCTTC. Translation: CASSEAPGGYTF.

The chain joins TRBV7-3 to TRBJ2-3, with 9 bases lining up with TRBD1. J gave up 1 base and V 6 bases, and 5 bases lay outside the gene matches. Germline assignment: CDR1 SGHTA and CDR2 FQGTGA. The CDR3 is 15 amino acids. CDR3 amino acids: CASRSQGAGTDTQYF. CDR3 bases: TGTGCCAGCAGGTCACAGGGGGCGGGCACAGATACGCAGTATTTT.

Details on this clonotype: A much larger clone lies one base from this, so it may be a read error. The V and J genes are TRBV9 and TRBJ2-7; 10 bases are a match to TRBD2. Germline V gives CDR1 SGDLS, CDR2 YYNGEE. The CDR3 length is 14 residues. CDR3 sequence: CASTITGTSVEQSF. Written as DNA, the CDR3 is TGTGCCAGCACCATAACCGGGACTAGCGTCGAGCAGTCCTTC.

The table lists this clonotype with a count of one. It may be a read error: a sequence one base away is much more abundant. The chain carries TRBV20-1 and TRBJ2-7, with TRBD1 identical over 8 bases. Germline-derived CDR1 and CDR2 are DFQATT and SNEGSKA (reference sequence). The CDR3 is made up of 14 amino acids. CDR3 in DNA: TGCAGTGCTGGTCGACAGGGGAGAGCCTCCGAGCTGTACTTC. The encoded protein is CSAGRQGRASELYF.

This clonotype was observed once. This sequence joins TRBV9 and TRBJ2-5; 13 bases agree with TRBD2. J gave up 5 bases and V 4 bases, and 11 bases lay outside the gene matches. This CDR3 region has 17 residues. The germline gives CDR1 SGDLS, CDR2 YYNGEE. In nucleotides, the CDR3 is TGTGCCAGCAGCCCCCGTACTAGCGGGAGGGCGGGGGAGACCCAGTACTTC. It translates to CASSPRTSGRAGETQYF.

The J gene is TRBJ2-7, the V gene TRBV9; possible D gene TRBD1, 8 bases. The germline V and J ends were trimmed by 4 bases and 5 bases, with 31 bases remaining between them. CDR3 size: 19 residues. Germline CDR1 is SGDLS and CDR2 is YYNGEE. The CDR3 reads CASSQNSDRAGVHPHEQYF. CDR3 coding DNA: TGTGCCAGCAGCCAAAACTCGGACAGGGCGGGAGTACATCCCCACGAGCAGTACTTC.

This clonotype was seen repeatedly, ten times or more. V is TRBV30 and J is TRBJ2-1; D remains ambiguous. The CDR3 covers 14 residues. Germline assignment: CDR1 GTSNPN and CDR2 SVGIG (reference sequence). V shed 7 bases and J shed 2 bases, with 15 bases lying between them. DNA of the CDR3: TGTGCCTCTGCGGTGAGCGCAACCTACAATGAGCAGTTCTTC. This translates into CASAVSATYNEQFF.

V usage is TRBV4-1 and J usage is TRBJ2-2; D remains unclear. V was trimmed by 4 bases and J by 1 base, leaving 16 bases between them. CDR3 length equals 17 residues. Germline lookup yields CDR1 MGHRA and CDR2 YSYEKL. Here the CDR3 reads CASSLINRTENTGELFF. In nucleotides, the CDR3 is TGCGCCAGCAGCCTTATCAATAGGACGGAGAACACCGGGGAGCTGTTTTTT.

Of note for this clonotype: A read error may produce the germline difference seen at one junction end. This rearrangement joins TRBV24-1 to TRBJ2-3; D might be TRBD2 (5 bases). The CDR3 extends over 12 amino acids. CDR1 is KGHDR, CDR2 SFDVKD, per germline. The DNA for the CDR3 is TGCGCCACCAGCGGAGGTCCAGATACGCAGTATTTT. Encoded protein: CATSGGPDTQYF.

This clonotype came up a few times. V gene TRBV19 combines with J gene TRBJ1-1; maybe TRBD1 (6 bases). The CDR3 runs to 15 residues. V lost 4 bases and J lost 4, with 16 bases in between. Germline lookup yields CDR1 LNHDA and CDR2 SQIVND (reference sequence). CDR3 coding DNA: TGTGCCAGTAGTAGCAGGGGAGATGCGAGCACTGAAGCTTTCTTT. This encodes CASSSRGDASTEAFF.

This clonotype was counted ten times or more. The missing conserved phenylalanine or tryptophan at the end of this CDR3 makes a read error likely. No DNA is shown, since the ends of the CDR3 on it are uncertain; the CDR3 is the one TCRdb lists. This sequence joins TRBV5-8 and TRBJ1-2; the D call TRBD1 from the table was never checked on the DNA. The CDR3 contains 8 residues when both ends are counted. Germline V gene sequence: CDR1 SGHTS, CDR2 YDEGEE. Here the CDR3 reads CASSSRDG.

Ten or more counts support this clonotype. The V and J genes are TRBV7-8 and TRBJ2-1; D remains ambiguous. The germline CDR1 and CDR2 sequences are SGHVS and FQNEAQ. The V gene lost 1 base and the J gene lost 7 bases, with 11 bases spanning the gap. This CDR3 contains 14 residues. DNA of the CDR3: TGTGCCAGCAGCTTAGGCCTGGAACCTAATGAGCAGTTCTTC. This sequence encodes CASSLGLEPNEQFF.

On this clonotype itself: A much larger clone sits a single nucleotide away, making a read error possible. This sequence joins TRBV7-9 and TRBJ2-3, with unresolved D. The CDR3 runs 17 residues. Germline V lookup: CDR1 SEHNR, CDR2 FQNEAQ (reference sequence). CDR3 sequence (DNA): TGTGTCAGCAGCTTGGATTGGAGTCCAACTAGCACAGATACGCAGTATTTT. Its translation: CVSSLDWSPTSTDTQYF.

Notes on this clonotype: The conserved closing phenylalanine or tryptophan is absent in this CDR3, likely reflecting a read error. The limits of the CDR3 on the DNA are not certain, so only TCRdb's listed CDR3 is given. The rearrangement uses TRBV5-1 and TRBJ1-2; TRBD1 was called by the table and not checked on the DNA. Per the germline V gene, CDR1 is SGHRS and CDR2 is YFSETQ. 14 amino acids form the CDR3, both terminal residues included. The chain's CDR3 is CASSVQQGLYGHTI.